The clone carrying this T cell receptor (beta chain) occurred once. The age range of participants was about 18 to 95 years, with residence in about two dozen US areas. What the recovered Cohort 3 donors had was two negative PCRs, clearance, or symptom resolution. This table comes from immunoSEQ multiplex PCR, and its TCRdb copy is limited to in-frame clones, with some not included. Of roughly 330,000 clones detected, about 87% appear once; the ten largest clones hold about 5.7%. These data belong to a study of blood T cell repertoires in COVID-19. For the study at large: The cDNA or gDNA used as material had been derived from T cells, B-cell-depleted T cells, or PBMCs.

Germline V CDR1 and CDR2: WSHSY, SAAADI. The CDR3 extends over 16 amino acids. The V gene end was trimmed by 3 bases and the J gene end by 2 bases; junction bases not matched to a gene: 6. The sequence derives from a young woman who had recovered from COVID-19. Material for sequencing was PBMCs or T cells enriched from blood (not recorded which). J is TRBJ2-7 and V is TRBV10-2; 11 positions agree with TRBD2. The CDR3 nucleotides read TGCGCCAGCAGTGATCCGTTAGCGGGGGGGACCTACGAGCAGTACTTC. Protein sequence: CASSDPLAGGTYEQYF.